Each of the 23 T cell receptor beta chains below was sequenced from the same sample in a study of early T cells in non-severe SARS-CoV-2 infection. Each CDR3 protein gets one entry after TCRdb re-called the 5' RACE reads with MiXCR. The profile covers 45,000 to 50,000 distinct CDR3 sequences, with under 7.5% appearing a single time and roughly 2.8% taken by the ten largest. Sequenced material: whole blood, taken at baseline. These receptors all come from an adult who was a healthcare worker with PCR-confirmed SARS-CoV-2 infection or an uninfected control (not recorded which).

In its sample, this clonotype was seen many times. The CDR3 loop reads CASSPTGGRKQKLFF. The CDR3 DNA follows: TGTGCCAGCAGTCCCACAGGGGGCCGTAAGCAAAAACTGTTTTTT. The V and J genes are TRBV28 and TRBJ1-4; 9 bases align to TRBD1. The CDR3 is 15 amino acids. Per the germline V gene, CDR1 is MDHEN and CDR2 is SYDVKM. V was pared by 5 bases and J by 9 bases, with 10 bases of the junction left unmatched.

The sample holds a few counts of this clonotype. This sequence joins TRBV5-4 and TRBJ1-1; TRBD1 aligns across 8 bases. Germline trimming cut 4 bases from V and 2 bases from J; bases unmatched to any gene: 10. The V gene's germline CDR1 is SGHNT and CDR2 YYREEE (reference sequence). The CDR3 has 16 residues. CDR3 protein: CASSPNQGAGNTEAFF. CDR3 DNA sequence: TGTGCCAGCAGCCCAAATCAGGGGGCTGGTAACACTGAAGCTTTCTTT.

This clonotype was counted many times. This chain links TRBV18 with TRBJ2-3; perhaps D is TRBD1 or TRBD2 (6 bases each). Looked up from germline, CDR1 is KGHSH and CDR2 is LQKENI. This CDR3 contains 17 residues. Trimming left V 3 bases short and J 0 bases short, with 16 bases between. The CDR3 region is CASSPRSQGTSTDTQYF. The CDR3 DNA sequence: TGTGCCAGCTCACCCCGATCCCAGGGGACTAGCACAGATACGCAGTATTTT.

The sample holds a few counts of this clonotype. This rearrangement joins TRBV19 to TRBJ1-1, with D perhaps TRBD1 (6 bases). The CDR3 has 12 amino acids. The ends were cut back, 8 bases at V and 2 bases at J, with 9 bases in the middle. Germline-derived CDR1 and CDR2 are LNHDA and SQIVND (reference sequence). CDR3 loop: CASEQGNTEAFF. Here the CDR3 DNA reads TGTGCCAGTGAACAGGGAAACACTGAAGCTTTCTTT.

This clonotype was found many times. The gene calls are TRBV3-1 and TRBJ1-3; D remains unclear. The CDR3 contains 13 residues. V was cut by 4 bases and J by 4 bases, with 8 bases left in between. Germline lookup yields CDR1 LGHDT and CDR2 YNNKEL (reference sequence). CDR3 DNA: TGTGCCAGCAGCCCACTGAGAGGAAACACCATATATTTT. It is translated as CASSPLRGNTIYF.

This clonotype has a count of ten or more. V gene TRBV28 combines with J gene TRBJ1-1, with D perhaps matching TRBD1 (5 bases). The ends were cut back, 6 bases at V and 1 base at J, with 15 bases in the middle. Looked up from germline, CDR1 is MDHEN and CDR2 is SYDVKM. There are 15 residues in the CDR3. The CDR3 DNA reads TGTGCCAGCAGGGGAACCAGGGCGGGGAACACTGAAGCTTTCTTT. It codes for CASRGTRAGNTEAFF.

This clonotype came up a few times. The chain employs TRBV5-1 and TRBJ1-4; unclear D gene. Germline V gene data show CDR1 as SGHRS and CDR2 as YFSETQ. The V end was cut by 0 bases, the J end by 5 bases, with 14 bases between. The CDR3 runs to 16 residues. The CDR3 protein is CASSLGEVSGNEKLFF. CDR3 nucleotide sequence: TGCGCCAGCAGCTTGGGAGAGGTCTCGGGGAATGAAAAACTGTTTTTT. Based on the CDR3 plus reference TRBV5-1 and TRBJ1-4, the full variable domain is KAGVTQTPRYLIKTRGQQVTLSCSPISGHRSVSWYQQTPGQGLQFLFEYFSETQRNKGNFPGRFSGRQFSNSRSEMNVSTLELGDSALYLCASSLGEVSGNEKLFFGSGTQLSVL.

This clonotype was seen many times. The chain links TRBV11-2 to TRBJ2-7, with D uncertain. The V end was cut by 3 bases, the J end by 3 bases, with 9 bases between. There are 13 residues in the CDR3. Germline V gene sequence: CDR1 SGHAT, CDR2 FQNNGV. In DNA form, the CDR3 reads TGTGCCAGCAGCTTGGACGGATACTACGAGCAGTACTTC. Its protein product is CASSLDGYYEQYF.

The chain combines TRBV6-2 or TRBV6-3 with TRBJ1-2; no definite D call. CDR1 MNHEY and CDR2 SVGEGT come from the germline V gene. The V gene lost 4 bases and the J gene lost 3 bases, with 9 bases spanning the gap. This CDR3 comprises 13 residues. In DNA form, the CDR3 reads TGTGCCAGCAGTTCGCAGAGAGACTATGGCTACACCTTC. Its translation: CASSSQRDYGYTF.

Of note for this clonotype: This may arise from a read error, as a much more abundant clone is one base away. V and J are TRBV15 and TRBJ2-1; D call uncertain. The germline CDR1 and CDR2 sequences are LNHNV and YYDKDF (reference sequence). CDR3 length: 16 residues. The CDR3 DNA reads TGTGTCACCAGCAGAGATCACGGTTCTCGCCGGGTGGAGCAGTTCTTC. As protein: CVTSRDHGSRRVEQFF.

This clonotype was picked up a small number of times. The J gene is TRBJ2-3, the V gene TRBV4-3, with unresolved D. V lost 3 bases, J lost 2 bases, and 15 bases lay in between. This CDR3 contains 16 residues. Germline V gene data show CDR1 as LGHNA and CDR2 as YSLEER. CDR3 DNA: TGCGCCAGCAGCCAGGGTTACTCCGGATCCACAGATACGCAGTATTTT. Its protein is CASSQGYSGSTDTQYF.

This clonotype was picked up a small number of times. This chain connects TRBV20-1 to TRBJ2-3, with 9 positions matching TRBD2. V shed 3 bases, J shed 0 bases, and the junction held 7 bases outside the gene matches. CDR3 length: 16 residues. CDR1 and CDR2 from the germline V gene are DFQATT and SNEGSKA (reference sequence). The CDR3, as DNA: TGCAGTGCTAGTAGCGGGGGCACTACTAGCACAGATACGCAGTATTTT. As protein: CSASSGGTTSTDTQYF.

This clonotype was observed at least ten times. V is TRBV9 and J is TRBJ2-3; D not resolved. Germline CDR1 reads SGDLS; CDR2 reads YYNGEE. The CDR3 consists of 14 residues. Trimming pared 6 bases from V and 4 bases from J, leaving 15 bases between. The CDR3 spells CASNPDHPADTQYF. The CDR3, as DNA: TGTGCCAGCAACCCGGACCACCCAGCAGATACGCAGTATTTT.

CDR3 DNA: TGTGCCAGCATCCTGAGAGGGGGCGCGGGTGAAAAACTGTTTTTT. It specifies CASILRGGAGEKLFF. This chain uses TRBV28 with TRBJ1-4; 7 bases map to TRBD1. From germline, CDR1 is MDHEN and CDR2 SYDVKM. CDR3 length: 15 residues. J lost 7 bases, V lost 7 bases, and 12 bases had no gene match.

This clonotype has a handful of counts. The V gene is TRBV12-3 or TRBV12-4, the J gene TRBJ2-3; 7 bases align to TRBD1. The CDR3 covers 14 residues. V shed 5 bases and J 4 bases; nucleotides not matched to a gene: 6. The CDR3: CASSPGQAPDTQYF. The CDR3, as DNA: TGTGCCAGCAGTCCCGGACAGGCCCCAGATACGCAGTATTTT.

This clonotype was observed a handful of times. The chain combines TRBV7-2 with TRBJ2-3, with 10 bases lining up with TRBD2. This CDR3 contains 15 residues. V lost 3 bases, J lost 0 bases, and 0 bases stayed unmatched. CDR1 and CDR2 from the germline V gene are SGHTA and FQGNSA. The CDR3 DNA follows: TGTGCCAGCAGCTTTAGCGGGGGGAGCACAGATACGCAGTATTTT. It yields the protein CASSFSGGSTDTQYF.

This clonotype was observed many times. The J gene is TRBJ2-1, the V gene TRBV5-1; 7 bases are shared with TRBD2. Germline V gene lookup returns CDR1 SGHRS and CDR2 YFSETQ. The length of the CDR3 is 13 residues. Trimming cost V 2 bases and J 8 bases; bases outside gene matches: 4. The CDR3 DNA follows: TGCGCCAGCAGCTTAGCTCGGGGGGATGAGCAGTTCTTC. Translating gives CASSLARGDEQFF.

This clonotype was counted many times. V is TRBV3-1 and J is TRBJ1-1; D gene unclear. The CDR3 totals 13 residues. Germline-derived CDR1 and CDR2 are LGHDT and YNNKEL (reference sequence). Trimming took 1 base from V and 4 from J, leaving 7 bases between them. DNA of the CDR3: TGTGCCAGCAGCCAAGTAGGAGTCACTGAAGCTTTCTTT. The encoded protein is CASSQVGVTEAFF.

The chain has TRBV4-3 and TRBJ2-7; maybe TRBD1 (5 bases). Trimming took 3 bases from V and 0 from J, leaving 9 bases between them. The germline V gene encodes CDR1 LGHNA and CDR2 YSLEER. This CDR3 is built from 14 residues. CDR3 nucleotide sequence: TGCGCCAGCAGCCAGGATGACAGCTCCTACGAGCAGTACTTC. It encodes CASSQDDSSYEQYF.

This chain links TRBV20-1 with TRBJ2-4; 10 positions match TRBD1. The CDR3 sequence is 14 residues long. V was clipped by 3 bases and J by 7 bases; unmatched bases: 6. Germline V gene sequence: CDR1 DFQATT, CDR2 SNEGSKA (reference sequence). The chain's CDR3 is CSARGQGLGNIQYF. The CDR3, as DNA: TGCAGTGCTAGGGGACAGGGGCTTGGGAACATTCAGTACTTC.

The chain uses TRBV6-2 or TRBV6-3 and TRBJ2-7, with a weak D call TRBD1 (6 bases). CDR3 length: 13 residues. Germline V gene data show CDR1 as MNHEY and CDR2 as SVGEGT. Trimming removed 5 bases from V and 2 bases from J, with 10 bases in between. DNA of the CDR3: TGTGCCAGCAGTGACGGACAGCCCTACGAGCAGTACTTC. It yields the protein CASSDGQPYEQYF.

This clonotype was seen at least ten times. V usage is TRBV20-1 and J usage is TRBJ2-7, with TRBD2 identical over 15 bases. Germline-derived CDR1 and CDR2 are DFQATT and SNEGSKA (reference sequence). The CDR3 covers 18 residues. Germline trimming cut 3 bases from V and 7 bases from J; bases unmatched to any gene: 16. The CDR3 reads CSARDTQGLAGGAREQYF. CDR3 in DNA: TGCAGTGCTAGGGATACCCAGGGACTAGCGGGGGGAGCCCGGGAGCAGTACTTC.

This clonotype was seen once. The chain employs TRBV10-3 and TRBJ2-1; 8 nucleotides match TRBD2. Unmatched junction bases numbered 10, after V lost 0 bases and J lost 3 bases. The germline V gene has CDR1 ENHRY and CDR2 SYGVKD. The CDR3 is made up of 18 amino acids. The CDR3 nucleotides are TGTGCCATCAGTGAGTCGATGGAGCGGGGGTCCATCTACAATGAGCAGTTCTTC. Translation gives CAISESMERGSIYNEQFF.